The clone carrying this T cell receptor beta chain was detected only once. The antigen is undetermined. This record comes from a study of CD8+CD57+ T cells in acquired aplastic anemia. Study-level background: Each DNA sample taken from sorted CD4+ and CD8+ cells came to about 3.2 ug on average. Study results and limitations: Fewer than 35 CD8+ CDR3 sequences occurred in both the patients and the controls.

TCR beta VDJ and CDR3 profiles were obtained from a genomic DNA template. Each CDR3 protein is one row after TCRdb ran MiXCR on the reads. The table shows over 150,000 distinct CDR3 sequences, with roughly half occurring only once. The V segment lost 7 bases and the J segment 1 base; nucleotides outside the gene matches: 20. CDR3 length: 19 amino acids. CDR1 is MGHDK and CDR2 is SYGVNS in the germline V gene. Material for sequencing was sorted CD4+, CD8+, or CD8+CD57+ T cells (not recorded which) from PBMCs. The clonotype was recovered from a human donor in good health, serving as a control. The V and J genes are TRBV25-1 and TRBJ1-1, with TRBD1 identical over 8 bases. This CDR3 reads CASNGQGGMRPRPNTEAFF. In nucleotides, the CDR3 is TGTGCCAGCAATGGACAGGGAGGTATGAGGCCCCGGCCGAACACTGAAGCTTTCTTT.